These 8 T cell receptor beta chains were sequenced from one sample in a study of breast tumors, draining lymph nodes, adjacent tissues. TCRdb re-called the multiplex PCR reads through MiXCR, storing one row per CDR3 protein. The data hold 25,000 or so distinct CDR3 sequences, with about 70% observed a single time. Sequences were obtained from tumor-adjacent breast tissue. The receptors derive from a female donor with breast cancer. Some clones in this sample may be carry-over from other donors' samples.

The V call is TRBV7-9, the J call TRBJ2-1; 11 positions agree with TRBD2. The CDR3 runs to 14 residues. J was trimmed by 9 bases and V by 5 bases; bases with no gene match: 6. Per the germline V gene, CDR1 is SEHNR and CDR2 is FQNEAQ (reference sequence). The CDR3 coding sequence is TGTGCCAGCAGCGACCTAGCGGGAGGTGTTGAGCAGTTCTTC. Its protein is CASSDLAGGVEQFF.

This clonotype has a handful of counts. V usage is TRBV20-1 and J usage is TRBJ1-6; 10 nucleotides align to TRBD1. Germline V gives CDR1 DFQATT, CDR2 SNEGSKA (reference sequence). The CDR3 runs to 15 residues. J was trimmed by 7 bases and V by 4 bases; bases with no gene match: 7. Here the CDR3 reads CSAISGTGDNSPLHF. CDR3 sequence (DNA): TGCAGTGCTATATCCGGGACAGGGGACAATTCACCCCTCCACTTT.

This sequence joins TRBV2 and TRBJ2-7, with D perhaps TRBD1 (6 bases). The V gene lost 8 bases and the J gene lost 4 bases, with 12 bases spanning the gap. Germline V lookup: CDR1 SNHLY, CDR2 FYNNEI. The CDR3 totals 12 residues. The DNA of the CDR3 is TGTGCCAGCGGAGGACAGTCTTACGAGCAGTACTTC. Its protein product is CASGGQSYEQYF.

The V call is TRBV6-1, the J call TRBJ2-1; 7 positions match TRBD2. This CDR3 has 13 amino acids. Per the germline V gene, CDR1 is MNHNS and CDR2 is SASEGT. V shed 10 bases and J 5 bases; nucleotides not matched to a gene: 8. CDR3 in DNA: TGTGCCACTCCCGCACTAGCGAACAATGAGCAGTTCTTC. It is translated as CATPALANNEQFF.

This clonotype was counted ten times or more. This sequence joins TRBV5-1 and TRBJ1-2, with a weak D call TRBD1 (6 bases). This CDR3 region has 14 residues. The ends were cut back, 4 bases at V and 5 bases at J, with 15 bases in the middle. Germline loops: CDR1 SGHRS, CDR2 YFSETQ. CDR3 protein: CASSESLQGYGYTF. In DNA, the CDR3 is TGCGCCAGCAGCGAGTCGCTCCAGGGGTATGGCTACACCTTC.

The chain recombines TRBV20-1 with TRBJ2-3; D gene uncertain. Germline-derived CDR1 and CDR2 are DFQATT and SNEGSKA (reference sequence). This CDR3 comprises 12 residues. The germline V and J ends were trimmed by 3 bases and 5 bases, with 9 bases remaining between them. The CDR3 spells CSASGFKDTQYF. In DNA form, the CDR3 reads TGCAGTGCTAGCGGATTTAAAGATACGCAGTATTTT.

The sample holds many counts of this clonotype. The rearrangement uses TRBV2 and TRBJ2-2, with 8 bases lining up with TRBD1. Germline CDR1 is SNHLY and CDR2 is FYNNEI. The CDR3 runs to 15 residues. V trimming: 5 bases; J trimming: 6 bases; junction bases outside the gene matches: 8. The CDR3, as DNA: TGTGCCAGCAGTTCCGGACAGGGTGGTGCCGGGGAGCTGTTTTTT. Protein sequence: CASSSGQGGAGELFF.

The chain links TRBV6-6 to TRBJ1-2, with a possible D match to TRBD1 (5 bases). Germline V gene sequence: CDR1 MNHNY, CDR2 SVGAGI (reference sequence). V was cut by 8 bases and J by 5 bases, with 12 bases left in between. The CDR3 loop spans 12 amino acids. CDR3 coding DNA: TGTGCCAGCGAGGGGCCCTTTTATGGCTACACCTTC. This encodes CASEGPFYGYTF.